This entry lists 23 T cell receptor beta chains sequenced from one sample in a study of identical twins. TCRdb recomputed calls from the 5' RACE reads with MiXCR, one row per CDR3 protein. The sample records about 1.7 million distinct CDR3 sequences, around a third being singletons. The specimen was cord blood. These receptors came from a newborn girl in good health.

The DNA of the CDR3 is TGTGCCAGTAAGGGCAGCTCCGGGAAAGAGCAGTACTTC. As protein: CASKGSSGKEQYF. The chain has TRBV19 and TRBJ2-4; D is perhaps TRBD2 (5 bases). V dropped 7 bases and J dropped 13 bases, with 20 bases sitting between them. Germline CDR1 is LNHDA and CDR2 is SQIVND (reference sequence). The CDR3 is made up of 13 amino acids.

The chain is built from TRBV12-3 or TRBV12-4 and TRBJ2-7; 7 bases agree with TRBD2. This CDR3 is 14 amino acids long. V lost 3 bases, J lost 4 bases, and 6 bases stayed unmatched. This CDR3 is CASSFSTAGYEQYF. The DNA of the CDR3 is TGTGCCAGCAGTTTTTCGACAGCGGGATACGAGCAGTACTTC.

This chain links TRBV7-9 with TRBJ2-2; the D gene is possibly TRBD2 (6 bases). The CDR3 runs 15 residues. CDR1 and CDR2 (germline): SEHNR, FQNEAQ (reference sequence). Trimming cost V 2 bases and J 6 bases, with 13 bases left between them. CDR3 protein: CASSLRRVESGELFF. The DNA for the CDR3 is TGTGCCAGCAGCTTAAGGAGGGTTGAATCCGGGGAGCTGTTTTTT.

The genes are TRBV27 and TRBJ2-3, with 7 bases matching TRBD1. In germline, CDR1 is MNHEY, CDR2 SMNVEV (reference sequence). The CDR3 consists of 16 residues. Losses at the gene ends were 5 bases for V and 2 bases for J; bases not matched to a gene: 10. The CDR3 DNA sequence: TGTGCCAGCAGTGACAGGGCCACGCCGGTCACAGATACGCAGTATTTT. Its protein is CASSDRATPVTDTQYF.

This clonotype showed up just a few times. This chain connects TRBV18 to TRBJ2-7; 8 bases map to TRBD1. The CDR3 runs 15 residues. After removal of 6 bases from V and 1 base from J, the junction contained 8 bases not matched to a gene. CDR1 and CDR2 from the germline V gene are KGHSH and LQKENI. CDR3 in amino acids: CASSPNRDRSYEQYF. The CDR3 region has the DNA TGTGCCAGCTCGCCGAACCGGGACAGGTCCTACGAGCAGTACTTC.

This chain uses TRBV14 with TRBJ2-7, with 8 bases fitting TRBD1. Germline trimming cut 6 bases from V and 7 bases from J; bases unmatched to any gene: 8. The CDR3 is 13 amino acids. Germline V gives CDR1 SGHDN, CDR2 FVKESK. DNA for the CDR3: TGTGCCAGCAGGCAGGGGGCCGGATATGAGCAGTACTTC. It yields the protein CASRQGAGYEQYF.

The chain uses TRBV14 and TRBJ2-1, with D possibly matching TRBD2 (5 bases). The germline V gene has CDR1 SGHDN and CDR2 FVKESK. V lost 4 bases to trimming and J lost 8 bases, with 12 bases between them. The CDR3 is made up of 13 amino acids. CDR3 amino acids: CASSPEGVDEQFF. The CDR3 nucleotides read TGTGCCAGCAGCCCCGAGGGTGTCGATGAGCAGTTCTTC.

The chain employs TRBV29-1 and TRBJ2-1; D call uncertain. CDR3 length: 11 amino acids. The germline V gene encodes CDR1 SQVTM and CDR2 ANQGSEA. V was shortened by 3 bases and J by 6 bases, with 6 bases between the two germline ends. CDR3 sequence: CSVDMVNEQFF. The CDR3 nucleotides are TGCAGCGTTGATATGGTCAATGAGCAGTTCTTC.

This clonotype was seen a single time. A much larger clone differs from this one at a single base, so this may be a read error. The chain uses TRBV6-6 and TRBJ2-1, with no clear D. Looked up from germline, CDR1 is MNHNY and CDR2 is SVGAGI (reference sequence). The CDR3 runs to 13 residues. V gave up 2 bases and J gave up 10 bases, with 12 bases separating them. The CDR3 spells CASSYAETYEQFF. CDR3 nucleotides: TGTGCCAGCAGTTACGCCGAAACTTACGAGCAGTTCTTC.

This clonotype was detected a few times. The chain uses TRBV6-2 or TRBV6-3 and TRBJ1-5, with D unclear. Trimming took off 7 bases at V and 3 bases at J, with 10 bases between the two ends. Germline CDR1 reads MNHEY; CDR2 reads SVGEGT. The CDR3 consists of 13 residues. CDR3 in amino acids: CASTRRDNQPQHF. The CDR3 nucleotides read TGTGCCAGCACCCGACGGGACAATCAGCCCCAGCATTTT.

The rearrangement uses TRBV20-1 and TRBJ2-2; TRBD2 matches 15 bases. Trimming at V came to 2 bases and at J to 6 bases, leaving 7 bases not matched to a gene. The CDR3 extends over 17 amino acids. The germline CDR1 and CDR2 sequences are DFQATT and SNEGSKA (reference sequence). Here the CDR3 DNA reads TGCAGTGCTAGACCCCGGACTAGCGGGAGGGGCCCCGGGGAGCTGTTTTTT. This gives the protein CSARPRTSGRGPGELFF.

J is TRBJ2-6 and V is TRBV5-1; 7 nucleotides align to TRBD1. V was pared by 4 bases and J by 2 bases, with 3 bases of the junction left unmatched. From germline, CDR1 is SGHRS and CDR2 YFSETQ. The CDR3 has 15 amino acids. CDR3 residues: CASSHGQAGANVLTF. The CDR3 DNA follows: TGCGCCAGCAGCCATGGACAGGCTGGGGCCAACGTCCTGACTTTC. The full variable domain, completed using reference TRBV5-1 and TRBJ2-6, is KAGVTQTPRYLIKTRGQQVTLSCSPISGHRSVSWYQQTPGQGLQFLFEYFSETQRNKGNFPGRFSGRQFSNSRSEMNVSTLELGDSALYLCASSHGQAGANVLTFGAGSRLTVL.

The chain couples TRBV6-5 to TRBJ2-1; 11 positions agree with TRBD2. The germline V gene has CDR1 MNHEY and CDR2 SVGAGI. The trim removed 8 bases at V and 2 bases at J, leaving 5 bases unmatched. The CDR3 runs to 15 residues. Here the CDR3 reads CASASSGGPYNEQFF. CDR3 sequence (DNA): TGTGCCAGCGCCTCTAGCGGGGGGCCCTACAATGAGCAGTTCTTC.

The chain links TRBV6-1 to TRBJ2-3; 9 bases fit TRBD1. V lost 4 bases and J lost 4; bases outside the gene matches: 6. Looked up from germline, CDR1 is MNHNS and CDR2 is SASEGT. This CDR3 has 15 residues. CDR3 in DNA: TGTGCCAGCAGTGGGGACAGGGCTTACGCAGATACGCAGTATTTT. Amino acid sequence: CASSGDRAYADTQYF.

A few counts support this clonotype. The chain joins TRBV5-1 to TRBJ2-7; TRBD2 matches 9 bases. V lost 6 bases and J lost 3; bases outside the gene matches: 7. Germline V gives CDR1 SGHRS, CDR2 YFSETQ. The CDR3 has 14 residues. In DNA, the CDR3 is TGCGCCAGCAACCCGGGACTAGCTCACTACGAGCAGTACTTC. This gives the protein CASNPGLAHYEQYF.

The chain couples TRBV2 to TRBJ1-1, with 10 bases fitting TRBD1. With V trimmed by 3 bases and J by 9 bases, 7 bases remained unmatched. CDR3 length: 14 amino acids. From germline, CDR1 is SNHLY and CDR2 FYNNEI. The CDR3 coding sequence is TGTGCCAGCAGTGATGTGGGACAGGGGTTTAAAGCTTTCTTT. Translation: CASSDVGQGFKAFF.

V and J are TRBV20-1 and TRBJ2-5, with TRBD2 identical over 10 bases. Trimming took 3 bases from V and 1 from J; bases not matched to a gene: 5. The CDR3 is made up of 15 amino acids. Per the germline V gene, CDR1 is DFQATT and CDR2 is SNEGSKA (reference sequence). The CDR3 loop is CSASGVAGGQETQYF. In DNA form, the CDR3 reads TGCAGTGCTAGCGGAGTAGCGGGGGGCCAAGAGACCCAGTACTTC.

The chain combines TRBV2 with TRBJ1-2, with D perhaps TRBD1 (6 bases). The CDR3 length is 12 residues. In germline, CDR1 is SNHLY, CDR2 FYNNEI. Trimming shortened V by 4 bases and J by 9 bases, and 12 bases separated the two germline ends. CDR3 nucleotides: TGTGCCAGCAGTGTACAGGGTAATAGCTACACCTTC. This sequence encodes CASSVQGNSYTF. Combining the CDR3 with reference TRBV2 and TRBJ1-2 gives the whole variable domain EPEVTQTPSHQVTQMGQEVILRCVPISNHLYFYWYRQILGQKVEFLVSFYNNEISEKSEIFDDQFSVERPDGSNFTLKIRSTKLEDSAMYFCASSVQGNSYTFGSGTRLTVV.

This clonotype was observed a few times. This chain connects TRBV29-1 to TRBJ1-2; D is possibly TRBD1 (6 bases). Trimming left V 3 bases short and J 7 bases short, with 15 bases between. CDR3 length equals 13 residues. CDR1 is SQVTM and CDR2 is ANQGSEA in the germline V gene. In DNA, the CDR3 is TGCAGCGTTGAGATTACAGGGAGGGGTGGCTACACCTTC. This gives the protein CSVEITGRGGYTF.

The V and J genes are TRBV20-1 and TRBJ2-1, with 11 bases that match TRBD1. The junction had 5 bases not matched to a gene; V was cut back by 3 bases and J by 1 base. The CDR3 contains 16 residues. CDR1 DFQATT and CDR2 SNEGSKA come from the germline V gene (reference sequence). For the CDR3, the DNA is TGCAGTGCTAGGGGGACAGGGGGGGCGTCCTACAATGAGCAGTTCTTC. Its protein product is CSARGTGGASYNEQFF.

The CDR3 DNA sequence: TGTGCCAGCAGTTTGAACCGGGTGGGGGGCGCCACAGATACGCAGTATTTT. As protein: CASSLNRVGGATDTQYF. The chain uses TRBV6-6 and TRBJ2-3; either TRBD1 or TRBD2 may fit D (6 bases each). This CDR3 contains 17 residues. Trimming removed 4 bases at V and 2 bases at J, with 19 bases between. Germline lookup yields CDR1 MNHNY and CDR2 SVGAGI (reference sequence).

This clonotype was observed a few times. Its ends do not fully match the called genes, so a read error is possible. J is TRBJ1-1 and V is TRBV7-6; unclear D gene. This CDR3 is built from 16 residues. Germline CDR1 and CDR2: SGHVS and FNYEAQ. CDR3 sequence reads: CASSLVPLTENTEAFF. The CDR3, as DNA: TGTGCCAGCAGCTTAGTCCCCCTGACCGAGAACACTGAGGCTTTCTTT. Full variable domain (outside the CDR3, taken from reference TRBV7-6 and TRBJ1-1): GAGVSQSPRYKVTKRGQDVALRCDPISGHVSLYWYRQALGQGPEFLTYFNYEAQQDKSGLPNDRFSAERPEGSISTLTIQRTEQRDSAMYRCASSLVPLTENTEAFFGQGTRLTVV.

V gene TRBV3-1 combines with J gene TRBJ1-1; D unresolved. The V gene lost 0 bases and the J gene lost 3 bases, with 5 bases spanning the gap. The CDR3 extends over 13 amino acids. Germline V gene sequence: CDR1 LGHDT, CDR2 YNNKEL (reference sequence). CDR3 sequence reads: CASSQDRHTEAFF. CDR3 sequence (DNA): TGTGCCAGCAGCCAAGATAGGCACACTGAAGCTTTCTTT. Full variable domain (outside the CDR3, taken from reference TRBV3-1 and TRBJ1-1): DTAVSQTPKYLVTQMGNDKSIKCEQNLGHDTMYWYKQDSKKFLKIMFSYNNKELIINETVPNRFSPKSPDKAHLNLHINSLELGDSAVYFCASSQDRHTEAFFGQGTRLTVV.